The entry below describes one TCR beta chain. Its specificity is not known. Mixed chimerism was transient after nonmyeloablative marrow transplants from related graft donors. The sample belongs to a study of Tregs in tolerant kidney transplant recipients. Study findings and constraints: For some patients, primers changed over time, blocking nucleotide-level comparison. The most relevant donor-specific Treg TCRbeta repertoire apparently came from expansion with activated donor B cells.

With 3 bases clipped from V and 1 base from J, the junction kept 1 base outside the gene matches. This CDR3 has 15 residues. The germline gives CDR1 LNHDA, CDR2 SQIVND (reference sequence). Sequencing used immunoSEQ multiplex PCR; TCRdb keeps in-frame clones, though not all of them. Of roughly 86,000 clones listed, under 95% are singletons. The TCR originated in a human patient who received a combined kidney and bone marrow transplant. Among the T cells, some may be from the graft donor. The chain carries TRBV19 and TRBJ2-2, with 8 bases fitting TRBD2. The specimen comprised CD4+ T cells from blood (PBMCs), sampled 12 months after the transplant. The CDR3 bases are TGTGCCAGTAGTATTGGGACTAGGAACACCGGGGAGCTGTTTTTT. It specifies CASSIGTRNTGELFF.